This section outlines one TCR beta chain sequence together with its context. Its specificity is unknown. The CDR3 is 12 residues long. In germline, CDR1 is MNHEY, CDR2 SMNVEV (reference sequence). Deletions cut 6 bases from V and 7 bases from J, with 10 bases between. The data stem from a study of OX40 agonist ivuxolimab in advanced cancers. Sequencing was performed with immunoSEQ multiplex PCR; in TCRdb, only in-frame clones are kept and a portion is missing. The sample shows approximately 45,000 clones, around 94% of them seen only once. Findings of the study overall: Expanded clones belonging to CD8+ T cells outnumbered, on average, those of CD4+. The study found among the lowest clonal expansion in partial responders at 0.1-3.0 mg/kg. CD4+ and CD8+ T cells in blood underwent clonal expansion by week 6 at 0.1 to 3.0 mg/kg.

Source: CD4+ or CD8+ T cells sorted from blood, taken in a trial of the OX40 agonist ivuxolimab. This receptor was identified in an adult with an advanced solid tumor such as melanoma, head and neck, liver or kidney cancer. The V and J genes are TRBV27 and TRBJ2-1; the D is unclear. CDR3 nucleotide sequence: TGTGCCAGCAGCCCGGCCGCAAATGAGCAGTTCTTC. It yields the protein CASSPAANEQFF.